These 18 T cell receptor beta chains originate from one sample sequenced in a study of Ad26.COV2.S vaccination and SARS-CoV-2 variants. Treatment defined: some 20 received Ad26.COV2.S at low or high dose, single or two shots; roughly five received placebo; per-sample allocation not given. Day 63 following the first vaccine or placebo injection was when the samples were taken. Repertoires were generated with immunoSEQ multiplex PCR, while TCRdb's copy carries only in-frame clones and drops some. The repertoire has a few hundred thousand clones, 80% to 95% of them found once; the top ten carry about 1.6%. This specimen consisted of peripheral blood, obtained in a trial of Ad26.COV2.S vaccine versus placebo. Source of these receptors: a person between 18 and 65 years old who received the Ad26.COV2.S COVID-19 vaccine or a placebo.

The chain recombines TRBV5-8 with TRBJ2-3; possibly TRBD2 for D (5 bases). Germline CDR1 SGHTS, CDR2 YDEGEE. The CDR3 length is 14 residues. V lost 0 bases and J 1 base, leaving 6 bases between the germline ends. The CDR3 region has the DNA TGTGCCAGCAGCTTGGGTAGCGGCACAGATACGCAGTATTTT. Amino acid sequence: CASSLGSGTDTQYF.

This clone appeared once. V usage is TRBV28 and J usage is TRBJ1-6; unclear D gene. Germline V CDR1 and CDR2: MDHEN, SYDVKM. CDR3 length equals 15 residues. V was trimmed by 3 bases and J by 3 bases, leaving 9 bases between them. DNA for the CDR3: TGTGCCAGCAGTTTGGGCCCCAACTATAATTCACCCCTCCACTTT. Amino acid sequence: CASSLGPNYNSPLHF.

The table lists this clone with a count of one. The rearrangement uses TRBV28 and TRBJ2-7; a possible D gene is TRBD1 (5 bases). The V end was cut by 10 bases, the J end by 2 bases, with 15 bases between. There are 13 residues in the CDR3. Germline CDR1 reads MDHEN; CDR2 reads SYDVKM. This CDR3 reads CAITDSLTYEQYF. CDR3 in DNA: TGTGCCATTACCGACAGTTTAACCTACGAGCAGTACTTC.

The chain links TRBV13 to TRBJ2-7; no firm D call. Germline V gene sequence: CDR1 PRHDT, CDR2 FYEKMQ (reference sequence). The ends were cut back, 5 bases at V and 2 bases at J, with 25 bases in the middle. The CDR3 is made up of 18 amino acids. CDR3 in amino acids: CASSPPTFGRTGAYEQYF. The CDR3 DNA is TGTGCCAGCAGCCCCCCAACGTTCGGCAGGACGGGCGCCTACGAGCAGTACTTC.

This chain uses TRBV28 with TRBJ1-1; maybe TRBD1 (6 bases). This CDR3 comprises 15 residues. The V and J ends lost 6 bases and 2 bases respectively, with 16 bases between them. Germline V gene lookup returns CDR1 MDHEN and CDR2 SYDVKM. The CDR3 sequence: CASRNRVYPNTEAFF. The CDR3 DNA reads TGTGCCAGCAGAAACAGGGTTTACCCAAACACTGAAGCTTTCTTT. Drawing the rest from reference TRBV28 and TRBJ1-1, the complete variable domain is DVKVTQSSRYLVKRTGEKVFLECVQDMDHENMFWYRQDPGLGLRLIYFSYDVKMKEKGDIPEGYSVSREKKERFSLILESASTNQTSMYLCASRNRVYPNTEAFFGQGTRLTVV.

This chain joins TRBV20-1 and TRBJ2-7, with 9 bases aligning to TRBD1. Trimming cost V 3 bases and J 1 base; bases outside gene matches: 7. CDR3 length equals 15 residues. The germline V gene has CDR1 DFQATT and CDR2 SNEGSKA (reference sequence). This CDR3 reads CSASVPGQGSYEQYF. The CDR3, as DNA: TGCAGTGCTAGTGTACCGGGACAGGGATCCTACGAGCAGTACTTC.

The chain couples TRBV6-5 to TRBJ1-1; 7 bases line up with TRBD1. Germline values: CDR1 MNHEY, CDR2 SVGAGI. V dropped 8 bases and J dropped 4; count of bases not matched to a gene: 7. The CDR3 loop spans 13 amino acids. The CDR3 nucleotides read TGTGCCAGCCTGACAGGGCGGGGCACTGAAGCTTTCTTT. Protein sequence: CASLTGRGTEAFF.

CDR3 DNA sequence: TGTGCCAGCAGTTCCGGGTCTAACTATGGCTACACCTTC. It is translated as CASSSGSNYGYTF. The V call is TRBV27, the J call TRBJ1-2, with no clear D. CDR1 MNHEY and CDR2 SMNVEV come from the germline V gene (reference sequence). This CDR3 contains 13 residues. Trimming stripped 4 bases from V and 0 bases from J, with 6 bases between.

The table lists this clone with a few counts. V usage is TRBV5-6 and J usage is TRBJ2-7, with D unresolved. CDR1 and CDR2 from the germline V gene are SGHDT and YYEEEE. Trimming took off 5 bases at V and 3 bases at J, with 9 bases between the two ends. This CDR3 spans 12 amino acids. This CDR3 reads CASSRSNYEQYF. DNA of the CDR3: TGTGCCAGCAGTCGTAGTAACTACGAGCAGTACTTC. The full variable domain, its missing parts supplied by reference TRBV5-6 and TRBJ2-7, is DAGVTQSPTHLIKTRGQQVTLRCSPKSGHDTVSWYQQALGQGPQFIFQYYEEEERQRGNFPDRFSGHQFPNYSSELNVNALLLGDSALYLCASSRSNYEQYFGPGTRLTVT.

The sample holds one count of this clone. The chain carries TRBV19 and TRBJ2-5; D is unresolved. The V gene lost 5 bases and the J gene lost 5 bases, with 15 bases spanning the gap. The CDR3 covers 14 residues. Per germline, CDR1 LNHDA and CDR2 SQIVND (reference sequence). The DNA for the CDR3 is TGTGCCAGTAGTTCTCTCTCGGCCGCGGAGACCCAGTACTTC. Its protein is CASSSLSAAETQYF.

V gene TRBV27 combines with J gene TRBJ2-7, with 9 bases identical to TRBD2. After removal of 1 base from V and 5 bases from J, the junction contained 6 bases not matched to a gene. Germline assignment: CDR1 MNHEY and CDR2 SMNVEV (reference sequence). The CDR3 consists of 15 residues. CDR3 in DNA: TGTGCCAGCAGTTTATGGGGCGGGGGGGCCCACGAGCAGTACTTC. Translating gives CASSLWGGGAHEQYF.

The chain is built from TRBV7-9 and TRBJ1-2; maybe TRBD1 (5 bases). Trimming removed 3 bases at V and 1 base at J, with 9 bases between. Germline loops: CDR1 SEHNR, CDR2 FQNEAQ (reference sequence). The CDR3 is 14 residues long. Written as DNA, the CDR3 is TGTGCCAGCAGCTTCTCAGGGATTAACTATGGCTACACCTTC. It specifies CASSFSGINYGYTF.

The chain has TRBV18 and TRBJ2-5; 12 bases are shared with TRBD1. This CDR3 has 16 residues. The trim removed 3 bases at V and 4 bases at J, leaving 6 bases unmatched. CDR1 and CDR2 from the germline V gene are KGHSH and LQKENI. CDR3 sequence reads: CASSPLGQGAGETQYF. CDR3 DNA sequence: TGTGCCAGCTCACCGCTGGGACAGGGGGCAGGAGAGACCCAGTACTTC.

CDR3 bases: TGTGCCAGCAGCGTAGGGGGTACAGGGAACTATGGCTACACCTTC. It yields the protein CASSVGGTGNYGYTF. V gene TRBV9 combines with J gene TRBJ1-2; tentatively, D is TRBD1 (6 bases). The CDR3 sequence is 15 residues long. Trimming removed 0 bases from V and 2 bases from J, with 11 bases in between. Per germline, CDR1 SGDLS and CDR2 YYNGEE.

This chain links TRBV19 with TRBJ2-1; 11 bases match TRBD2. The CDR3 is 15 residues long. J lost 9 bases, V lost 3 bases, and 7 bases had no gene match. Looked up from germline, CDR1 is LNHDA and CDR2 is SQIVND (reference sequence). The CDR3: CASSITSGGGGEQFF. The CDR3 DNA sequence: TGTGCCAGTAGTATCACTAGCGGGGGAGGCGGTGAGCAGTTCTTC. Full variable domain (rest looked up from reference TRBV19 and TRBJ2-1): DGGITQSPKYLFRKEGQNVTLSCEQNLNHDAMYWYRQDPGQGLRLIYYSQIVNDFQKGDIAEGYSVSREKKESFPLTVTSAQKNPTAFYLCASSITSGGGGEQFFGPGTRLTVL.

The rearrangement links TRBV6-1 to TRBJ2-1; a possible D gene is TRBD2 (5 bases). Per the germline V gene, CDR1 is MNHNS and CDR2 is SASEGT. CDR3 length: 16 residues. V lost 4 bases and J 8 bases, leaving 21 bases between the germline ends. This chain's CDR3 is CASSAVSSVPRDEQFF. CDR3 DNA sequence: TGTGCCAGCAGTGCTGTGTCCTCAGTACCGAGGGATGAGCAGTTCTTC.

V is TRBV6-1 and J is TRBJ2-7; tentative D call: TRBD2 (7 bases). The CDR3 runs 15 residues. Trimming left V 3 bases short and J 3 bases short, with 15 bases between. Per the germline V gene, CDR1 is MNHNS and CDR2 is SASEGT. CDR3 amino acids: CASSDRRGALYEQYF. The CDR3 DNA sequence: TGTGCCAGCAGTGATAGACGGGGGGCGCTCTACGAGCAGTACTTC.

This chain uses TRBV6-6 with TRBJ2-1; 8 positions match TRBD1. The CDR3 length is 16 residues. The V and J ends lost 8 bases and 0 bases, in that order; junction bases with no gene match: 9. Germline V gives CDR1 MNHNY, CDR2 SVGAGI (reference sequence). CDR3 residues: CASSEQGDASYNEQFF. The DNA for the CDR3 is TGTGCCAGCTCAGAACAGGGGGACGCCTCCTACAATGAGCAGTTCTTC.